Here is one TCR beta chain with its context. This clonotype counts as medium-sized (0.01 to 0.1%). Its antigen remains unidentified. The input lacks base qualities; no much larger clone sits a single base away. This entry comes from a study of spatial heterogeneity in lung cancer (dated by TCRdb to about 2019). Notes on the research overall: Beta-chain transcripts were consistently detected in greater numbers than alpha-chain transcripts, which likely reflects a higher abundance of beta-chain transcripts. In tumor regions, TCR transcript counts showed a strong correlation with a T cell transcriptional module score from matched bulk RNA-seq. In the raw uncorrected reads, each unique combination of TCR and UMI appeared on average more than ten times. In non-small cell lung cancer, the study made a quantitative comparison of TCR alpha and beta repertoires among multiple tumor regions, matched nontumor lung and blood. TCR repertoire features were related to nonsynonymous mutation counts determined by whole-exome sequencing of tumor tissue. Both alpha and beta chains were TCR-sequenced in approximately 200 tumor regions, approximately 64 matched nontumor lung samples and around 54 PBMC samples obtained at surgery.

Reading the label with the study, this specimen's time point is: sample taken at primary tumor resection. The donors were some 72 patients from the lung TRACERx cohort who had early-stage, untreated non-small cell lung cancer. Whole RNA extracted from tumor and nontumor lung tissue, or from cryopreserved PBMC samples, was used for TCR sequencing without cell sorting. Only patients with enough RNA available from two or more tumor regions were chosen for TCR sequencing. A lung pathologist reviewed the tumor and adjacent nontumor lung specimens before the specimens were selected. The library was produced with 5' RACE. Sequencing used a NextSeq 500. The TCR library protocol attached a unique molecular identifier to each TCR cDNA molecule to allow correction of PCR and sequencing errors. As for how the authors treated the data: TCR identification, UMI-based error correction and CDR3 extraction were all carried out with Decombinator tools. Expanded TCRs were defined as those above a frequency of 2 per 1,000, corresponding to the top 1% of the tumor frequency distribution. Expanded tumor TCRs were classed as regional if statistically deemed absent (corrected P<0.05) from at least one tumor region, otherwise ubiquitous. Rényi diversity was computed with the R vegan package after subsampling each repertoire 100 times to 5,000 TCRs. CDR3 similarity networks were built from amino acid triplet string-kernel similarity, with CDR3s being connected when pairwise similarity was above 0.82. TCRdb ran its own pipeline on the public reads, namely fastp trimming at Q25 and MiXCR clone calling, and kept in-frame beta chains. Entries are consolidated by CDR3 protein sequence, retaining the most common genes and DNA. The V and J calls shown here were made by TCRdb, not taken from the authors' results. This sample comprises approximately 7,600 distinct CDR3 sequences, 11% to 15% of them detected only once. The top ten clones comprise roughly 10% of the sample.

The germline V gene yields MNHEY for CDR1 and SVGEGT for CDR2. Spanning cysteine to phenylalanine, the CDR3 consists of 14 amino acids. Just CDR3 DNA is preserved here, 42 bases in frame from base 1. Trimming costs V 2 bases and J 5 bases, and their ends lie 12 bases apart. Overall results and qualifications from the work: Confirming at a functional level the hypothesis that regional TCRs recognize regional mutations was considered to require additional single-cell paired TCR alpha and beta sequencing. The count of ubiquitous expanded TCRs correlated with the count of ubiquitous nonsynonymous mutations, and the count of regional expanded TCRs correlated with the count of regional nonsynonymous mutations. The tumor nonsynonymous mutation count correlated with the number of expanded alpha and beta TCRs within the tumor. TCR-seq coverage of tumor T cells was estimated at only 7% to 8% for alpha chains and 12% to 15% for beta chains.

The chain is made from TRBV6-2 or TRBV6-3 and TRBJ1-1; the D gene is not confidently resolved. This clonotype originated in a female donor with early-stage non-small cell lung cancer. The source material was lung tumor tissue, sampled at surgery. The nucleotide sequence is given as TGTGCCAGCAGTTACAACAGAAGAGGGACTGAAGCTTTCTTT. This translates into CASSYNRRGTEAFF.